The source of this TCR beta chain is a study of blood T cell repertoires in COVID-19. Background on the study: The origin of the acute and convalescent COVID-19 samples was the United States, Italy and Spain. Nucleic acid was either cDNA or gDNA, and it came from T cells, B-cell-depleted T cells, or PBMCs.

Cohorts were based on clinical histories the participants reported. Germline assignment: CDR1 MDHEN and CDR2 SYDVKM. This CDR3 is 16 amino acids long. V lost 7 bases, J lost 7 bases, and 10 bases stayed unmatched. Authors' data handling: The assay estimated nucleated cells by amplifying reference gene primers. Sequencing used immunoSEQ multiplex PCR; TCRdb keeps in-frame clones, though not all of them. D and trimming come from the DNA, and the V and J calls and clone size come from that table. The sample lists roughly 230,000 clones; more than 75% were seen once. Sequences were obtained from PBMCs or T cells enriched from blood (not recorded which). The TCR originated in a woman aged 45-59 years who had been exposed to COVID-19. The V call is TRBV28, the J call TRBJ2-1; 13 bases line up with TRBD2. CDR3 loop: CASTQTGTSGKNEQFF. CDR3 nucleotide sequence: TGTGCCAGCACCCAAACCGGGACTAGCGGGAAGAATGAGCAGTTCTTC.